This TCR beta chain originates from a study of cytomegalovirus exposure and HLA in healthy donors. Study results and caveats: Approximately 17,000 TCR beta sequences were associated with HLA alleles at 0.05 false discovery rate in a later analysis.

As for this clone: Its antigen is still unknown.

Although they were nominally healthy when sampled, donors likely had unrecorded immune exposures. Germline loops: CDR1 SEHNR, CDR2 FQNEAQ (reference sequence). The ends were cut back, 2 bases at V and 4 bases at J, with 14 bases in the middle. The CDR3 spans 15 residues. The study ran its PCR with 60 Vbeta and 13 Jbeta primers. Profiled with immunoSEQ multiplex PCR; TCRdb holds only in-frame clones, not every one. This table has some 35,000 clones, more than 50% appearing once. This chain uses TRBV7-9 with TRBJ1-2; D is uncertain. The material sequenced was PBMCs. This TCR came from a woman aged 40 to 55 in good health and CMV-seropositive. CDR3 in DNA: TGTGCCAGCAGCTTATCGCTTCGGGGTGGCTATGGCTACACCTTC. This sequence encodes CASSLSLRGGYGYTF.